The rows below give T cell receptor beta chains drawn from one sample of a study of OX40 agonist ivuxolimab in advanced cancers. Clones were sequenced by immunoSEQ multiplex PCR, and TCRdb holds only the in-frame ones, with some missing. The table has about 86,000 clones, around 85% seen once. Sample: CD4+ or CD8+ T cells sorted from blood, taken in a trial of the OX40 agonist ivuxolimab. Receptor source: an adult with an advanced solid tumor such as melanoma, head and neck, liver or kidney cancer. Each CDR3 is given with its conserved first and last residue. A D gene is named only where the DNA matches it firmly. Where a row states a size, it is once, few, many or the class of an expanded clone; other rows omit it.

>TRBV2|TRBJ2-1|NA|NA
TGTGCCAGCAGTGAAGAACAGGGAAGTGAGCAGTTCTTC
CASSEEQGSEQFF
>TRBV9|TRBJ2-7|once|NA
TGTGCCAGCAGCGTAGCTCCGGCGGCAGGGGGGATTGCCTACGAGCAGTACTTC
CASSVAPAAGGIAYEQYF
>TRBV18|TRBJ2-3|NA|TRBD2
TGTGCCAGCTCACCGGGACTAGCGGGAGGTGGCACAGATACGCAGTATTTT
CASSPGLAGGGTDTQYF
>TRBV5-3|TRBJ2-5|NA|NA
TGTGCCAGCAGCTTGGGGCAAGAGACCCAGTACTTC
CASSLGQETQYF
>TRBV6-1|TRBJ1-4|few|TRBD1
TGTGCCAGCAGTGAGCCAGGGGGTGAAAAACTGTTTTTT
CASSEPGGEKLFF
>TRBV7-3|TRBJ2-1|NA|TRBD2
TGTGCCAGCAGCTTAACTAGCGGGAGTGCTTACAATGAGCAGTTCTTC
CASSLTSGSAYNEQFF
>TRBV7-3|TRBJ1-3|once|NA
TGTGCCAGCAGCCCACACCCCGGGGGAAACACCATATATTTT
CASSPHPGGNTIYF
>TRBV5-4|TRBJ1-2|NA|NA
TGTGCCAGCAGCTCCGCAGGGGACTATGGCTACACCTTC
CASSSAGDYGYTF
>TRBV2|TRBJ2-2|NA|TRBD1
TGTGCCAGCAGAACCGGGACAGGGTTTACCGGGGAGCTGTTTTTT
CASRTGTGFTGELFF
>TRBV29-1|TRBJ2-4|once|NA
TGCAGCGTTGAAGATCACGCGGGGGCTCGGTCCAAAAACATTCAGTACTTC
CSVEDHAGARSKNIQYF
>TRBV18|TRBJ1-4|NA|TRBD1
TGTGCCAGCTCCCCCGGGACAGAGACCGAAAAACTGTTTTTT
CASSPGTETEKLFF
>TRBV21-1|TRBJ2-3|NA|NA
TGTGCCAGCAGTCTCTTACTGATTTTCAATGATACGCAGTATTTT
CASSLLLIFNDTQYF
>TRBV7-9|TRBJ1-1|NA|TRBD1
TGTGCCAGCAGCCGGGACAGTGAAGCTTTCTTT
CASSRDSEAFF
>TRBV20-1|TRBJ2-7|NA|NA
TGCAGTGCTGGGGGCCCCTACGAGCAGTACTTC
CSAGGPYEQYF
>TRBV5-1|TRBJ2-2|NA|NA
TGCGCCAGCAGCTGGGGAGGATCAGGGGGCACCGGGGAGCTGTTTTTT
CASSWGGSGGTGELFF
>TRBV6-1|TRBJ2-7|NA|TRBD2
TGTGCCAGCAGTGCCCGGACTAGTAGCGAGCAGTACTTC
CASSARTSSEQYF
>TRBV6-6|TRBJ1-2|NA|TRBD1
TGTGCCAGCAGATCAACAGGGGTGCGGGGCTACACCTTC
CASRSTGVRGYTF
>TRBV15|TRBJ1-2|NA|NA
TGTGCCACCAGCGCCCTGGCGGGGGGCGGTGGCTACACCTTC
CATSALAGGGGYTF
>TRBV5-6|TRBJ1-1|NA|TRBD1
TGTGCCAGCAGCTTGTTCCGGAGGGGGCTGTCTGAAGCTTTCTTT
CASSLFRRGLSEAFF
>TRBV6-6|TRBJ1-5|NA|TRBD1
TGTGCCAGCAGTCCCGGGACAGTTAATCAGCCCCAGCATTTT
CASSPGTVNQPQHF
>TRBV11-2|TRBJ2-5|NA|NA
TGTGCCAGCAGCTTTGATAGCGCAGAAGAGACCCAGTACTTC
CASSFDSAEETQYF
>TRBV30|TRBJ1-3|NA|NA
TGTGCCTGGACCCCTGGGGATCAGTCTGGAAACACCATATATTTT
CAWTPGDQSGNTIYF
>TRBV4-3|TRBJ1-1|NA|NA
TGCGCCAGCAGCCAAGATAGGGGGGGCACTGAAGCTTTCTTT
CASSQDRGGTEAFF
>TRBV7-2|TRBJ2-6|NA|NA
TGTGCCAGCAGCCCCAGACGCGGGGCTGGGGCCAACGTCCTGACTTTC
CASSPRRGAGANVLTF
>TRBV2|TRBJ1-5|many|NA
TGTGCCAGCAATGGACAGACAATGGATCAGCCCCAGCATTTT
CASNGQTMDQPQHF
>TRBV6-6|TRBJ1-1|NA|NA
TGTGCCAGCAGTCGGACGGGCCTGAACACTGAAGCTTTCTTT
CASSRTGLNTEAFF